This TCR beta chain emerged from a study of T-cell reconstitution after alpha-beta-depleted transplantation in children. V shed 3 bases and J shed 1 base, with 7 bases lying between them. This CDR3 is built from 13 residues. Germline V gene data show CDR1 as SGHRS and CDR2 as YFSETQ. A TCRbeta library incorporating unique molecular identifiers was prepared. MiXCR was run by TCRdb on the PCR reads, yielding one entry per CDR3 protein. Of 200,000 to 250,000 distinct CDR3 sequences detected, 8% to 10% appear once; the ten largest clones hold less than 8%. This clonotype was seen repeatedly, ten times or more.

The TCR was taken from a human donor who donated a stem cell graft to a child with acute lymphoblastic leukemia. V usage is TRBV5-1 and J usage is TRBJ1-1, with D uncertain. Sequences were derived from PBMCs from the stem cell graft donor, sampled from the stem cell graft. The CDR3 region has the DNA TGCGCCAGCAGCTGGACGTCGAACACTGAAGCTTTCTTT. Amino acids: CASSWTSNTEAFF.